This T cell receptor (beta chain) was captured in a study of CD8 T cells in ankylosing spondylitis. This clonotype was seen only a few times. The antigen is undetermined. Germline CDR1 DFQATT, CDR2 SNEGSKA (reference sequence). With 3 bases removed from V and 1 base from J, the gap between germline ends came to 6 bases. The CDR3 sequence is 12 residues long. The TCR beta libraries were generated through quantitative 5'-RACE incorporating molecular barcodes. TCRdb redid the calling of the 5' RACE reads with MiXCR, one entry per CDR3 protein. The sample consists of roughly 700,000 distinct CDR3 sequences, roughly 19% of them appearing once. General observations from the study: Relatively rare in peripheral blood, disease-linked clones were also CD8+. Roughly 8 highly homologous variants made up a TCR beta motif, and this motif appeared characteristic of ankylosing spondylitis blood.

The V and J genes are TRBV20-1 and TRBJ1-1; D gene uncertain. The origin of this receptor is a male donor with ankylosing spondylitis. Specimen: blood, either unsorted or a sorted T cell fraction (not recorded which). The CDR3 protein is CSASRPNTEAFF. DNA for the CDR3: TGCAGTGCTAGTAGGCCGAACACTGAAGCTTTCTTT.